Shown below are 17 T cell receptor beta chains from a single sample sequenced in a study of cytomegalovirus exposure and HLA in healthy donors. PCR amplification relied on 60 Vbeta primers (plus 13 Jbeta primers). Here immunoSEQ multiplex PCR was the method, and the copy in TCRdb shows in-frame clones only, minus some. The sample has around 300,000 clones, roughly two thirds seen once. The source material was PBMCs. These receptors were obtained from a female donor in good health and CMV-seronegative.

The chain combines TRBV13 with TRBJ2-2; D is unclear. Trimming removed 1 base from V and 6 bases from J, with 6 bases in between. The CDR3 loop spans 13 amino acids. Per the germline V gene, CDR1 is PRHDT and CDR2 is FYEKMQ (reference sequence). The CDR3 protein is CASSLEISGELFF. CDR3 DNA sequence: TGTGCCAGCAGCTTAGAAATATCCGGGGAGCTGTTTTTT.

This clone has just a few counts. This chain links TRBV10-3 with TRBJ2-2; TRBD2 agrees at 7 bases. The CDR3 contains 15 residues. V lost 2 bases, J lost 3 bases, and 3 bases stayed unmatched. The V gene's germline CDR1 is ENHRY and CDR2 SYGVKD. Here the CDR3 DNA reads TGTGCCATCAGTGAGGGACTAGGGTACACCGGGGAGCTGTTTTTT. Translating it yields CAISEGLGYTGELFF.

The chain uses TRBV5-4 and TRBJ1-2; TRBD1 aligns across 8 bases. The ends lost 4 bases at V and 0 bases at J; junction bases unmatched: 11. The CDR3 runs 17 residues. Looked up from germline, CDR1 is SGHNT and CDR2 is YYREEE (reference sequence). The CDR3 bases are TGTGCCAGCAGCACACCGGGACAGGACCTTTCTAACTATGGCTACACCTTC. Protein: CASSTPGQDLSNYGYTF.

V and J are TRBV7-3 and TRBJ2-1; 8 nucleotides line up with TRBD2. V trimming: 3 bases; J trimming: 8 bases; junction bases outside the gene matches: 9. Germline lookup yields CDR1 SGHTA and CDR2 FQGTGA. CDR3 length: 15 residues. The CDR3 sequence is CASSFSGTSLYEQFF. CDR3 nucleotide sequence: TGTGCCAGCAGCTTCTCCGGGACTAGTCTCTATGAGCAGTTCTTC.

V usage is TRBV11-2 and J usage is TRBJ2-7, with D maybe TRBD2 (6 bases). Germline V gene lookup returns CDR1 SGHAT and CDR2 FQNNGV. V lost 2 bases to trimming and J lost 4 bases, with 12 bases between them. CDR3 length: 14 residues. This CDR3 is CASSLHGGTYEQYF. Here the CDR3 DNA reads TGTGCCAGCAGCTTACATGGCGGGACTTACGAGCAGTACTTC.

The chain couples TRBV30 to TRBJ2-3, with D perhaps TRBD2 (7 bases). V shed 2 bases and J shed 10 bases, with 10 bases lying between them. There are 11 residues in the CDR3. Per germline, CDR1 GTSNPN and CDR2 SVGIG (reference sequence). The CDR3, as DNA: TGTGCCTGGAGTACAGGGAGGGCGCAGTATTTT. Translation: CAWSTGRAQYF. Full variable domain (outside the CDR3, taken from reference TRBV30 and TRBJ2-3): SQTIHQWPATLVQPVGSPLSLECTVEGTSNPNLYWYRQAAGRGLQLLFYSVGIGQISSEVPQNLSASRPQDRQFILSSKKLLLSDSGFYLCAWSTGRAQYFGPGTRLTVL.

The chain links TRBV29-1 to TRBJ2-1, with TRBD2 as a possible D gene (5 bases). The V end was cut by 3 bases, the J end by 8 bases, with 8 bases between. The CDR3 extends over 11 amino acids. Germline values: CDR1 SQVTM, CDR2 ANQGSEA. In nucleotides, the CDR3 is TGCAGCGTTGAGAGGGTCGATGAGCAGTTCTTC. Translated, it gives CSVERVDEQFF.

V and J are TRBV7-2 and TRBJ2-5, with a weak D call TRBD1 (7 bases). The CDR3 length is 15 residues. Germline values: CDR1 SGHTA, CDR2 FQGNSA. Deletions cut 2 bases from V and 5 bases from J, with 15 bases between. In DNA, the CDR3 is TGTGCCAGCAGCTTATATGTCGGAGGGGGCGAGACCCAGTACTTC. This sequence encodes CASSLYVGGGETQYF.

The table lists this clone with a few counts. The chain links TRBV4-1 to TRBJ1-1; D call uncertain. Per the germline V gene, CDR1 is MGHRA and CDR2 is YSYEKL. The V gene lost 4 bases and the J gene lost 2 bases, with 17 bases spanning the gap. This CDR3 region has 16 residues. The CDR3 loop reads CASSLRSRESNTEAFF. The CDR3 bases are TGCGCCAGCAGCCTACGTAGTCGGGAGTCAAACACTGAAGCTTTCTTT.

J is TRBJ2-5 and V is TRBV4-1; 10 nucleotides line up with TRBD1. V lost 0 bases, J lost 4 bases, and 2 bases stayed unmatched. Per the germline V gene, CDR1 is MGHRA and CDR2 is YSYEKL. This CDR3 is built from 15 residues. CDR3 DNA: TGCGCCAGCAGCCAAGAAGGGACAGGGGTAGAGACCCAGTACTTC. This gives the protein CASSQEGTGVETQYF.

This clone was detected a few times. The J gene is TRBJ2-7, the V gene TRBV2; TRBD1 might be the D (5 bases). Germline lookup yields CDR1 SNHLY and CDR2 FYNNEI. Trimming stripped 10 bases from V and 4 bases from J, with 20 bases between. This CDR3 region has 14 residues. The CDR3 region is CAISWGSSRYEQYF. CDR3 nucleotide sequence: TGTGCCATTTCCTGGGGCAGCTCAAGGTACGAGCAGTACTTC. Using reference TRBV2 and TRBJ2-7 for the parts outside the CDR3, the full variable domain is EPEVTQTPSHQVTQMGQEVILRCVPISNHLYFYWYRQILGQKVEFLVSFYNNEISEKSEIFDDQFSVERPDGSNFTLKIRSTKLEDSAMYFCAISWGSSRYEQYFGPGTRLTVT.

Remarks on this clone: Other DNA variants within this sample encode the same CDR3. This CDR3 reads CASSPGAGQGTNTEAFF. As DNA, the CDR3 is TGCGCCAGCAGCCCGGGGGCGGGACAGGGGACGAACACTGAAGCTTTCTTT. The chain has TRBV5-1 and TRBJ1-1; TRBD1 agrees at 10 bases. Trimming at V came to 4 bases and at J to 1 base, leaving 10 bases not matched to a gene. This CDR3 comprises 17 residues. CDR1 is SGHRS and CDR2 is YFSETQ in the germline V gene. The full variable domain, completed using reference TRBV5-1 and TRBJ1-1, is KAGVTQTPRYLIKTRGQQVTLSCSPISGHRSVSWYQQTPGQGLQFLFEYFSETQRNKGNFPGRFSGRQFSNSRSEMNVSTLELGDSALYLCASSPGAGQGTNTEAFFGQGTRLTVV.

There are a few counts of this clone. The rearrangement links TRBV7-9 to TRBJ1-1, with TRBD1 matching over 10 bases. Trimming took 4 bases from V and 7 from J; bases not matched to a gene: 6. Germline loops: CDR1 SEHNR, CDR2 FQNEAQ (reference sequence). The CDR3 sequence is 14 residues long. The CDR3 reads CASSSLDRGNEAFF. The CDR3 nucleotides read TGTGCCAGCAGCTCCTTGGACAGGGGGAATGAAGCTTTCTTT.

The chain employs TRBV7-9 and TRBJ1-3, with D maybe TRBD1 (6 bases). Germline lookup yields CDR1 SEHNR and CDR2 FQNEAQ (reference sequence). V lost 5 bases, J lost 0 bases, and 14 bases lay in between. The CDR3 length is 16 residues. CDR3: CASSHPGDSSGNTIYF. For the CDR3, the DNA is TGTGCCAGCAGCCACCCAGGGGATTCCTCTGGAAACACCATATATTTT.

This chain uses TRBV11-1 with TRBJ1-1, with 7 nucleotides matching TRBD1. V lost 1 base, J lost 0 bases, and 5 bases stayed unmatched. CDR3 length: 16 amino acids. Germline loops: CDR1 SGHAT, CDR2 FQDESV (reference sequence). The CDR3 DNA reads TGTGCCAGCAGCTTAGAGCCGGGACAGTTGAACACTGAAGCTTTCTTT. As protein: CASSLEPGQLNTEAFF.

The chain combines TRBV6-4 with TRBJ2-6, with 11 bases aligning to TRBD1. The V gene end was trimmed by 10 bases and the J gene end by 1 base; junction bases not matched to a gene: 6. Germline loops: CDR1 MRHNA, CDR2 SNTAGT. This CDR3 is built from 16 residues. CDR3 in DNA: TGTGCCACCTCCCGGGACAGGGGGTCTGGGGCCAACGTCCTGACTTTC. Protein product: CATSRDRGSGANVLTF.

A few counts support this clone. This chain links TRBV19 with TRBJ1-3; D is unclear. V lost 3 bases to trimming and J lost 2 bases, with 14 bases between them. The CDR3 contains 16 residues. The germline gives CDR1 LNHDA, CDR2 SQIVND (reference sequence). CDR3 in amino acids: CASSISPPAAGNTIYF. For the CDR3, the DNA is TGTGCCAGTAGTATCTCTCCACCGGCGGCTGGAAACACCATATATTTT. The entire variable domain, with the rest obtained from reference TRBV19 and TRBJ1-3, is as follows: DGGITQSPKYLFRKEGQNVTLSCEQNLNHDAMYWYRQDPGQGLRLIYYSQIVNDFQKGDIAEGYSVSREKKESFPLTVTSAQKNPTAFYLCASSISPPAAGNTIYFGEGSWLTVV.